A single sample is the source of the 2 T cell receptor beta chains below, sequenced in a study of early T cells in non-severe SARS-CoV-2 infection. From the 5' RACE reads, TCRdb called clonotypes with MiXCR, one entry per CDR3 protein. Seen here are roughly 38,000 distinct CDR3 sequences, around 5.1% observed once, and the top ten hold approximately 4%. This specimen was whole blood, taken at baseline. The receptors were sampled from an adult who was a healthcare worker with PCR-confirmed SARS-CoV-2 infection or an uninfected control (not recorded which).

The sample holds many counts of this clonotype. V usage is TRBV11-2 and J usage is TRBJ2-7; TRBD2 might be the D (7 bases). V lost 4 bases, J lost 6 bases, and 19 bases lay in between. The germline V gene encodes CDR1 SGHAT and CDR2 FQNNGV. The CDR3 sequence is 15 residues long. CDR3 protein: CASSSKPRGGLEQYF. The CDR3 DNA reads TGTGCCAGCAGCTCCAAACCGAGGGGGGGCCTCGAGCAGTACTTC.

This clonotype was recorded many times. The chain has TRBV5-1 and TRBJ2-1, with no clear D. Deletions cut 0 bases from V and 4 bases from J, with 14 bases between. The CDR3 is made up of 16 amino acids. Germline CDR1 and CDR2: SGHRS and YFSETQ. The CDR3 spells CASSLVDSHAYNEQFF. In DNA form, the CDR3 reads TGCGCCAGCAGCTTGGTGGATTCCCACGCATACAATGAGCAGTTCTTC.